Listed here are 16 T cell receptor beta chains from one sample, sequenced in a study of beta chain features in type 1 diabetes. TCRB transcripts that were expressed got sequenced, as all of the isolated RNA had been reverse transcribed. The data were produced by immunoSEQ multiplex PCR, yet TCRdb's version contains in-frame clones alone and is incomplete. The profile covers approximately 380,000 clones, with about 14% appearing a single time and approximately 0.019% taken by the ten largest. Sequencing was carried out using naive CD4+ T cells from blood. These receptors were taken from a woman aged 18-29 years in good health.

In its sample, this clone was seen a few times. V gene TRBV25-1 combines with J gene TRBJ2-7, with no clear D. The germline V and J ends were trimmed by 0 bases and 3 bases, with 3 bases remaining between them. The CDR3 has 12 residues. CDR1 MGHDK and CDR2 SYGVNS come from the germline V gene. The CDR3 nucleotides read TGTGCCAGCAGTGAATATAACTACGAGCAGTACTTC. Its translation is CASSEYNYEQYF.

About this clone itself: Other DNA sequences in this specimen translate into the identical CDR3. J is TRBJ2-7 and V is TRBV28; weak D call: TRBD2 (6 bases). Germline V CDR1 and CDR2: MDHEN, SYDVKM. V was trimmed by 4 bases and J by 2 bases, leaving 15 bases between them. This CDR3 is built from 15 residues. The CDR3 sequence is CASSSPGRGTYEQYF. The CDR3 region has the DNA TGTGCCAGCAGTTCCCCGGGACGGGGGACCTACGAGCAGTACTTC.

This chain uses TRBV30 with TRBJ2-3, with TRBD2 matching 12 bases. Germline V gene sequence: CDR1 GTSNPN, CDR2 SVGIG (reference sequence). The V and J ends lost 8 bases and 1 base, in that order; junction bases with no gene match: 7. The length of the CDR3 is 15 residues. DNA for the CDR3: TGTGCCGGTGGGGCTAGCGGGAGGGGCACAGATACGCAGTATTTT. Its protein product is CAGGASGRGTDTQYF.

This clone was seen a few times. The rearrangement links TRBV11-1 to TRBJ2-3; a weak D match, TRBD1 (6 bases). Germline V CDR1 and CDR2: SGHAT, FQDESV (reference sequence). The CDR3 totals 17 residues. V dropped 0 bases and J dropped 4 bases, with 17 bases sitting between them. The CDR3 protein is CASSLAQDSRWADTQYF. Here the CDR3 DNA reads TGTGCCAGCAGCTTAGCGCAGGACAGTCGGTGGGCAGATACGCAGTATTTT.

Only a few counts were recorded for this clone. The chain carries TRBV6-5 and TRBJ2-5, with 10 bases fitting TRBD1. Germline CDR1 MNHEY, CDR2 SVGAGI. The CDR3 has 15 residues. V shed 2 bases and J 5 bases; nucleotides not matched to a gene: 5. This CDR3 reads CASSYTGTGVETQYF. The CDR3 bases are TGTGCCAGCAGTTACACTGGGACAGGGGTGGAGACCCAGTACTTC.

The chain uses TRBV6-4 and TRBJ2-1; 10 nucleotides line up with TRBD2. V was pared by 3 bases and J by 7 bases, with 6 bases of the junction left unmatched. The germline V gene has CDR1 MRHNA and CDR2 SNTAGT. This CDR3 contains 15 residues. The CDR3 DNA sequence: TGTGCCAGCAGTGAAAGGACTAGCGGATGGAATGAGCAGTTCTTC. Translation gives CASSERTSGWNEQFF.

The V gene is TRBV4-3, the J gene TRBJ2-7; D unclear. V was shortened by 1 base and J by 5 bases, with 9 bases between the two germline ends. The CDR3 totals 13 residues. Germline values: CDR1 LGHNA, CDR2 YSLEER. For the CDR3, the DNA is TGCGCCAGCAGCCAAGTGAGGTTCCACGAGCAGTACTTC. It is translated as CASSQVRFHEQYF.

V and J are TRBV13 and TRBJ2-6; D unresolved. With 5 bases removed from V and 4 bases from J, the gap between germline ends came to 12 bases. The CDR3 loop spans 15 amino acids. From germline, CDR1 is PRHDT and CDR2 FYEKMQ (reference sequence). The CDR3 here is CASSPRGSGANVLTF. The CDR3 DNA reads TGTGCCAGCAGCCCCCGAGGATCGGGGGCCAACGTCCTGACTTTC.

This clone was seen only a few times. It is likely a read error, because the conserved phenylalanine at the end of the CDR3 is missing. The DNA is left out, because the CDR3 cannot be placed on it with certainty; the CDR3 is given as TCRdb lists it. The chain couples TRBV5-8 to TRBJ1-2; the table names TRBD1, a call not compared with the DNA. From germline, CDR1 is SGHTS and CDR2 YDEGEE. The CDR3 region is 12 residues in length, termini included. The CDR3 reads CASSSFGTGSAL.

This clone was recorded a few times. This chain connects TRBV30 to TRBJ1-5; 10 nucleotides agree with TRBD1. CDR1 and CDR2 (germline): GTSNPN, SVGIG (reference sequence). V shed 5 bases and J 6 bases; nucleotides not matched to a gene: 4. This CDR3 region has 13 residues. CDR3 DNA sequence: TGTGCCTGGGACAGGGGGCCGGGTCAGCCCCAGCATTTT. It yields the protein CAWDRGPGQPQHF.

The CDR3, as DNA: TGTGCCAGCAGCGGGACAGGCCCCTACGAGCAGTACTTC. It is translated as CASSGTGPYEQYF. The chain couples TRBV28 to TRBJ2-7; 8 bases line up with TRBD1. With V trimmed by 6 bases and J by 2 bases, 3 bases remained unmatched. Germline V lookup: CDR1 MDHEN, CDR2 SYDVKM. CDR3 length: 13 amino acids.

The genes are TRBV6-5 and TRBJ2-3, with unresolved D. CDR3 length: 15 amino acids. CDR1 is MNHEY, CDR2 SVGAGI, per germline. V was pared by 2 bases and J by 2 bases, with 11 bases between. The CDR3 region is CASSYAQAYTDTQYF. For the CDR3, the DNA is TGTGCCAGCAGTTACGCTCAGGCCTACACAGATACGCAGTATTTT.

The chain links TRBV27 to TRBJ1-2; D may be TRBD1 (5 bases). The CDR3 is 13 residues long. Germline values: CDR1 MNHEY, CDR2 SMNVEV (reference sequence). V dropped 2 bases and J dropped 8 bases, with 12 bases sitting between them. CDR3 DNA sequence: TGTGCCAGCAGTTTACAGGGTCAGGGCGGCTACACCTTC. Protein: CASSLQGQGGYTF.

The chain recombines TRBV20-1 with TRBJ2-7; D gene uncertain. With 8 bases removed from V and 0 bases from J, the gap between germline ends came to 8 bases. The CDR3 has 11 amino acids. Germline V gene data show CDR1 as DFQATT and CDR2 as SNEGSKA (reference sequence). CDR3 bases: TGCAGTCAGGTTAGCTCCTACGAGCAGTACTTC. This gives the protein CSQVSSYEQYF.

The V call is TRBV10-3, the J call TRBJ2-7; 9 nucleotides line up with TRBD1. The length of the CDR3 is 14 residues. The V gene end was trimmed by 2 bases and the J gene end by 4 bases; junction bases not matched to a gene: 3. Germline loops: CDR1 ENHRY, CDR2 SYGVKD. The CDR3 reads CAISETGGGYEQYF. As DNA, the CDR3 is TGTGCCATCAGTGAGACAGGGGGCGGGTACGAGCAGTACTTC.

The rearrangement joins TRBV5-1 to TRBJ2-2; 9 bases align to TRBD1. This CDR3 has 16 amino acids. Germline-derived CDR1 and CDR2 are SGHRS and YFSETQ. The junction had 4 bases not matched to a gene; V was cut back by 0 bases and J by 4 bases. The CDR3, as DNA: TGCGCCAGCAGCTTGGCCGGGACAGGGAGCACCGGGGAGCTGTTTTTT. Amino acids: CASSLAGTGSTGELFF.